This T cell receptor (beta chain) was identified during a study of T cells in Graves' hyperthyroidism and ophthalmopathy. Regarding the study as a whole: Prediction of ophthalmopathy progression came a median roughly 6.6 months pre-onset. Stable hyperthyroidism was separated from ophthalmopathy by a model based on 13 V-J features.

Trimming took off 3 bases at V and 6 bases at J, with 12 bases between the two ends. Germline values: CDR1 SGHTA, CDR2 FQGTGA. The CDR3 loop spans 13 amino acids. A remark on this clonotype: No antigen is known for it.

TCR beta CDR3 regions were amplified from RNA transcripts. The HTBI primer set drove a first-round RT-PCR of the TCR CDR3. MiXCR was run by TCRdb on the multiplex PCR reads, yielding one entry per CDR3 protein. The sample gives about 98,000 distinct CDR3 sequences, approximately 39% of which show up once; 10% is in the top ten. This clonotype was sampled from a young woman with Graves' hyperthyroidism. Sequencing was done on a sample of peripheral blood or thyroid tissue (not recorded which). The chain recombines TRBV7-3 with TRBJ2-7, with D perhaps TRBD2 (7 bases). The CDR3 protein is CASSFQGRAEQYF. CDR3 in DNA: TGTGCCAGCAGCTTTCAGGGGAGGGCCGAGCAGTACTTC. The variable domain in full, completed from reference TRBV7-3 and TRBJ2-7, reads GAGVSQTPSNKVTEKGKYVELRCDPISGHTALYWYRQSLGQGPEFLIYFQGTGAADDSGLPNDRFFAVRPEGSVSTLKIQRTERGDSAVYLCASSFQGRAEQYFGPGTRLTVT.